This T cell receptor (beta chain) was obtained from a study of shared clonotypes between healthy human individuals. Study results and caveats: Generation probabilities were higher for clonotypes shared across all four sorted-subset donors than for unshared ones.

Genomic DNA (from each subset) was split evenly across several immunoSEQ plates. Libraries were prepared by immunoSEQ multiplex PCR; TCRdb keeps only in-frame clonotypes and omits some of them. The sample contains about 2 million clones, about 95% of which appear only once. Regarding this clone: Its antigen is still unknown.

The CDR3 contains 15 residues. The ends were cut back, 6 bases at V and 2 bases at J, with 16 bases in the middle. Germline lookup yields CDR1 MDHEN and CDR2 SYDVKM. Naive CD8 populations comprised CD45RO-negative cells positively selected for CCR7, excluding terminally differentiated effector memory CD45RA+ cells. The chain links TRBV28 to TRBJ1-1; D is possibly TRBD1 (5 bases). The origin of this receptor is a man in his late teens or twenties in good health. Specimen: naive CD8+ T cells sorted from blood. The CDR3 loop is CASSWVGTLNTEAFF. In DNA form, the CDR3 reads TGTGCCAGCAGCTGGGTCGGGACCCTAAACACTGAAGCTTTCTTT.